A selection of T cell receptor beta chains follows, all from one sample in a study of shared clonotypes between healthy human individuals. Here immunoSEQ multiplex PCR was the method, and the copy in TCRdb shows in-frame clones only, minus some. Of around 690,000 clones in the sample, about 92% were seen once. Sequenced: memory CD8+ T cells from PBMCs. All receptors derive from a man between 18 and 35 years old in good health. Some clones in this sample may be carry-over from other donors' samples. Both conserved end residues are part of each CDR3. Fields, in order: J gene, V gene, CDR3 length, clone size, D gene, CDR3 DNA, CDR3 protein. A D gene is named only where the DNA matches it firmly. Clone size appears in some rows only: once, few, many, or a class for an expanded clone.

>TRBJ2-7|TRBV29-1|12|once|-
TGCAGCGTTGTGGCGGAGACCTACGAGCAGTACTTC
CSVVAETYEQYF
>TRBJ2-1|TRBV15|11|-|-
TGTGCCACCAGCAAAGACAATGAGCAGTTCTTC
CATSKDNEQFF
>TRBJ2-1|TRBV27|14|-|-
TGTGCCAGCAGTTTTCTGGGCGGGGACAATGAGCAGTTCTTC
CASSFLGGDNEQFF
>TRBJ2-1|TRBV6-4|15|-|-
TGTGCCAGCAGTGAAGTAGCGAGCTCCTACAATGAGCAGTTCTTC
CASSEVASSYNEQFF
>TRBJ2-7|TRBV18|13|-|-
TGTGCCAGCTCACCTCCGGAATCCTACGAGCAGTACTTC
CASSPPESYEQYF
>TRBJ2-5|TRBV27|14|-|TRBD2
TGTGCCAGCAGTTTATCCCCGGGGGGTGGGACCCAGTACTTC
CASSLSPGGGTQYF
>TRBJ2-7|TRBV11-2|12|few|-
TGTGCCAGCAGGGGCGGCCCCAACGAGCAGTACTTC
CASRGGPNEQYF
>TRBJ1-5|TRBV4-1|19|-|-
TGCGCCAGCAGCCACATTACGACAGGCCCACGGAATAGCAATCAGCCCCAGCATTTT
CASSHITTGPRNSNQPQHF
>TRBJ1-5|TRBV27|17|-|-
TGTGCCAGCAGTTTAACGACCACTACAGGAGCCAATCAGCCCCAGCATTTT
CASSLTTTTGANQPQHF
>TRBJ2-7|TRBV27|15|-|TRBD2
TGTGCCAGCAGTCCGGGACTAGCGACCCTCTACGAGCAGTACTTC
CASSPGLATLYEQYF
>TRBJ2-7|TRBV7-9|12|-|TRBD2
TGTGCCAGCAGCCACCGGGGGGAGGAGCAGTACTTC
CASSHRGEEQYF
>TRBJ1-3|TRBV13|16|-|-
TGTGCCAGCAGCTGGAAGCGGGGGGAATCTGGAAACACCATATATTTT
CASSWKRGESGNTIYF
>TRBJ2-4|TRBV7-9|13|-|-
TGTGCCACCACTTATACCAACAAAAACATTCAGTACTTC
CATTYTNKNIQYF
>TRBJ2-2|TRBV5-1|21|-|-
TGCGCCAGCAGCTTGGACCCCCGGACAGGGCTGCTAGCGGGGAACACCGGGGAGCTGTTTTTT
CASSLDPRTGLLAGNTGELFF
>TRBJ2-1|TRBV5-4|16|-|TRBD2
TGTGCCAGCAGGTCCGTGGTAGCGGGTACCTACAATGAGCAGTTCTTC
CASRSVVAGTYNEQFF
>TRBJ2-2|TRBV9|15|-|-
TGTGCCAGCAGCTTAAAGGGAGCGAACACCGGGGAGCTGTTTTTT
CASSLKGANTGELFF
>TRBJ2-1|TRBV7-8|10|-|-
TGTGCCAGTCAGGGGAATGAGCAGTTCTTC
CASQGNEQFF
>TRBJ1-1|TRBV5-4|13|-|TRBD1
TGTGCCAGCAGCCCAGGGGGAGGGACTGAAGCTTTCTTT
CASSPGGGTEAFF
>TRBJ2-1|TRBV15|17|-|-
TGTGCCACCAGCGGGGGCTTATATTTAGCGGGTGGCGATGAGCAGTTCTTC
CATSGGLYLAGGDEQFF
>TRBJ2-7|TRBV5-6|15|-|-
TGTGCCAGCAGCCCGGGCTGGGCTGGATCCTACGAGCAGTACTTC
CASSPGWAGSYEQYF
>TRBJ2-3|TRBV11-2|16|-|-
TGTGCCAGCAGCTTCTTCGTGACGGGCCCCACAGATACGCAGTATTTT
CASSFFVTGPTDTQYF
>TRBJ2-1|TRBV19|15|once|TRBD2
TGTGCCAGTAGTGTGTCTAGCGGGAGGGTAGATGAGCAGTTCTTC
CASSVSSGRVDEQFF
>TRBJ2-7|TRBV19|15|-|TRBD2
TGTGCCAGTAGCAGCCTAGCGGGAGGCGGCTACGAGCAGTACTTC
CASSSLAGGGYEQYF
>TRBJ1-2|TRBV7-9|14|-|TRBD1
TGTGCCAGCAGCGATACAGGGACAGGGAATGGCTACACCTTC
CASSDTGTGNGYTF
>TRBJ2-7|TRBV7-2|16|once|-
TGTGCCAGCAGCTTACCTGCGCGGGTAACCTCCTACGAGCAGTACTTC
CASSLPARVTSYEQYF
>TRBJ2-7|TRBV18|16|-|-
TGTGCCAGCTCACCAATTCCCCCTGGCAAGGCCTACGAGCAGTACTTC
CASSPIPPGKAYEQYF